These 21 T cell receptor beta chains were sequenced from one sample in a study of Graves' ophthalmopathy and Graves' hyperthyroidism. RNA served as the template for amplifying TCR beta CDR3 regions. RT-PCR was first run with HTBI primers, then multiplex PCR in a second round. TCRdb reprocessed the multiplex PCR reads via MiXCR and lists one record per CDR3 protein. The sample has 200,000 to 300,000 distinct CDR3 sequences, around 50% seen once. The sequenced sample was peripheral blood. The receptor source for this set is an adult man with Graves' ophthalmopathy.

J is TRBJ1-1 and V is TRBV7-4; possibly TRBD1 for D (5 bases). The CDR3 runs 17 residues. The germline V and J ends were trimmed by 6 bases and 5 bases, with 25 bases remaining between them. The germline gives CDR1 SGHVT, CDR2 SQSDAQ. DNA of the CDR3: TGTGCCAGCAGGGCTGGCGACAGTAGTCCCGTTACAACTGAAGCTTTCTTT. Translation gives CASRAGDSSPVTTEAFF.

The CDR3 DNA follows: TGTGCCAGTAGTAAGACAGGTACTAACTATGGCTACACCTTC. Residues: CASSKTGTNYGYTF. J is TRBJ1-2 and V is TRBV19; D is perhaps TRBD1 (6 bases). Deletions cut 4 bases from V and 0 bases from J, with 9 bases between. CDR1 and CDR2 (germline): LNHDA, SQIVND (reference sequence). The CDR3 covers 14 residues.

The CDR3 bases are TGCAGCGCCAGTGGGACAGGGGATTCACCCCTCCACTTT. Amino acids: CSASGTGDSPLHF. This rearrangement joins TRBV29-1 to TRBJ1-6; 10 bases align to TRBD1. The V and J ends lost 7 bases and 8 bases, in that order; junction bases with no gene match: 5. This CDR3 comprises 13 residues. Germline lookup yields CDR1 SQVTM and CDR2 ANQGSEA.

The rearrangement joins TRBV29-1 to TRBJ2-7, with D perhaps TRBD1 or TRBD2 (5 bases each). Germline V gene data show CDR1 as SQVTM and CDR2 as ANQGSEA. Between the trimmed V and J ends, which lost 1 base and 4 bases, there was a span of 11 bases. The CDR3 extends over 13 amino acids. For the CDR3, the DNA is TGCAGCGTTGAAGCTGGGACGCCGTACGAGCAGTACTTC. Translation: CSVEAGTPYEQYF.

The chain links TRBV19 to TRBJ1-1; D unclear. V was pared by 4 bases and J by 11 bases, with 14 bases between. Germline loops: CDR1 LNHDA, CDR2 SQIVND (reference sequence). The CDR3 has 12 amino acids. Here the CDR3 reads CASSTRAQLAFF. CDR3 sequence (DNA): TGTGCCAGTAGTACCCGAGCCCAGTTGGCTTTCTTT.

The chain has TRBV12-5 and TRBJ2-7; the D gene is possibly TRBD2 (6 bases). CDR3 length: 13 residues. V was cut by 7 bases and J by 3 bases, with 13 bases left in between. Per germline, CDR1 LGHNT and CDR2 FRNRAP. This CDR3 is CASAEGISYEQYF. CDR3 bases: TGTGCTAGTGCGGAGGGAATAAGCTACGAGCAGTACTTC.

This chain joins TRBV24-1 and TRBJ2-7; D gene unclear. With 2 bases removed from V and 4 bases from J, the gap between germline ends came to 2 bases. The CDR3 spans 11 residues. From germline, CDR1 is KGHDR and CDR2 SFDVKD. CDR3 DNA sequence: TGTGCCACCAGTGATTGGTACGAGCAGTACTTC. It is translated as CATSDWYEQYF.

The chain uses TRBV6-5 and TRBJ1-1; 7 bases are a match to TRBD1. From germline, CDR1 is MNHEY and CDR2 SVGAGI. The CDR3 length is 14 residues. V lost 6 bases, J lost 4 bases, and 8 bases stayed unmatched. In DNA, the CDR3 is TGTGCCAGCAGCCTTAGACAGGGAGCCACTGAAGCTTTCTTT. Translated: CASSLRQGATEAFF.

There are a few counts of this clonotype. The V gene is TRBV24-1, the J gene TRBJ2-5; D possibly matches TRBD1 or TRBD2 (6 bases each). Per the germline V gene, CDR1 is KGHDR and CDR2 is SFDVKD. The CDR3 is 18 amino acids. The ends were cut back, 1 base at V and 7 bases at J, with 24 bases in the middle. DNA of the CDR3: TGTGCCACCAGTGATTTAGGAGCGGCTAGGGGGGCTGGTGGGACCCAGTACTTC. The encoded protein is CATSDLGAARGAGGTQYF.

The rearrangement joins TRBV18 to TRBJ1-1; 7 bases align to TRBD1. The CDR3 is 15 amino acids. Germline V gives CDR1 KGHSH, CDR2 LQKENI. Losses at the gene ends were 3 bases for V and 4 bases for J; bases not matched to a gene: 8. CDR3 nucleotide sequence: TGTGCCAGCTCACCCTCGGACAGGCCGAGCACTGAAGCTTTCTTT. Translating gives CASSPSDRPSTEAFF.

The J gene is TRBJ2-5, the V gene TRBV19; TRBD1 is a possible D gene (5 bases). With 3 bases removed from V and 0 bases from J, the gap between germline ends came to 8 bases. This CDR3 is 14 amino acids long. Per germline, CDR1 LNHDA and CDR2 SQIVND (reference sequence). DNA for the CDR3: TGTGCCAGTAGTATTCCAGGGTACCAAGAGACCCAGTACTTC. This sequence encodes CASSIPGYQETQYF.

V and J are TRBV19 and TRBJ2-6, with 7 positions matching TRBD2. V lost 11 bases and J lost 0; bases outside the gene matches: 7. Germline lookup yields CDR1 LNHDA and CDR2 SQIVND (reference sequence). The CDR3 has 15 amino acids. CDR3 protein: CACGGGDSGANVLTF. DNA of the CDR3: TGTGCCTGTGGGGGAGGGGACTCTGGGGCCAACGTCCTGACTTTC.

This clonotype was counted between two and nine times. The gene calls are TRBV7-2 and TRBJ1-1, with a tentative D call TRBD1 (5 bases). CDR3 size: 13 residues. Germline-derived CDR1 and CDR2 are SGHTA and FQGNSA. The V and J ends lost 8 bases and 5 bases respectively, with 15 bases between them. The CDR3 DNA reads TGTGCCAGCGGGGGGGGGTACGGGACTGAAGCTTTCTTT. Amino acids: CASGGGYGTEAFF. Based on the CDR3 plus reference TRBV7-2 and TRBJ1-1, the full variable domain is GAGVSQSPSNKVTEKGKDVELRCDPISGHTALYWYRQSLGQGLEFLIYFQGNSAPDKSGLPSDRFSAERTGGSVSTLTIQRTQQEDSAVYLCASGGGYGTEAFFGQGTRLTVV.

CDR3 DNA sequence: TGTGCCAGCAGCTTTGGTGCCAGGGGGCTTGGCGAGCAGTACTTC. It is translated as CASSFGARGLGEQYF. V is TRBV7-8 and J is TRBJ2-7; 8 nucleotides line up with TRBD1. Trimming cost V 3 bases and J 6 bases; bases outside gene matches: 10. CDR3 size: 15 residues. Germline CDR1 SGHVS, CDR2 FQNEAQ.

This chain uses TRBV20-1 with TRBJ1-1, with 8 bases aligning to TRBD1. V was clipped by 5 bases and J by 4 bases; unmatched bases: 9. CDR3 length equals 14 residues. Germline V gene lookup returns CDR1 DFQATT and CDR2 SNEGSKA (reference sequence). Here the CDR3 DNA reads TGCAGTGCTGGCACAGGGGGAGGTATCACTGAAGCTTTCTTT. Amino acid sequence: CSAGTGGGITEAFF.

This clonotype was observed at least ten times. For the CDR3, the DNA is TGTGCCACCCAAGGGACTGAAGGTGAAAAACTGTTTTTT. Its translation is CATQGTEGEKLFF. The chain is built from TRBV24-1 and TRBJ1-4; D may be TRBD1 (5 bases). This CDR3 has 13 residues. Trimming shortened V by 9 bases and J by 7 bases, and 14 bases separated the two germline ends. Per germline, CDR1 KGHDR and CDR2 SFDVKD.

V is TRBV5-1 and J is TRBJ2-5; D is possibly TRBD1 (5 bases). Between the trimmed V and J ends, which lost 1 base and 5 bases, there was a span of 12 bases. The germline V gene has CDR1 SGHRS and CDR2 YFSETQ. The CDR3 has 14 residues. The CDR3 sequence is CASSLSAGSETQYF. Here the CDR3 DNA reads TGCGCCAGCAGCTTGTCCGCAGGGTCGGAGACCCAGTACTTC.

This chain joins TRBV7-8 and TRBJ2-5; 12 nucleotides line up with TRBD2. The germline CDR1 and CDR2 sequences are SGHVS and FQNEAQ. The junction had 12 bases not matched to a gene; V was cut back by 1 base and J by 3 bases. This CDR3 has 19 amino acids. The CDR3 here is CASSLDGVTSGRDEETQYF. CDR3 sequence (DNA): TGTGCCAGCAGCTTAGATGGTGTGACTAGCGGGAGAGACGAAGAGACCCAGTACTTC.

The chain combines TRBV3-1 with TRBJ1-6, with a possible D match to TRBD1 (5 bases). This CDR3 has 14 residues. Germline loops: CDR1 LGHDT, CDR2 YNNKEL (reference sequence). Trimming removed 7 bases from V and 8 bases from J, with 15 bases in between. For the CDR3, the DNA is TGTGCCAGCACCCCCCCAGGGACCGATTCACCCCTCCACTTT. It translates to CASTPPGTDSPLHF. Based on the CDR3 plus reference TRBV3-1 and TRBJ1-6, the full variable domain is DTAVSQTPKYLVTQMGNDKSIKCEQNLGHDTMYWYKQDSKKFLKIMFSYNNKELIINETVPNRFSPKSPDKAHLNLHINSLELGDSAVYFCASTPPGTDSPLHFGNGTRLTVT.

The table lists this clonotype with many counts. This chain joins TRBV19 and TRBJ1-2; weak D call: TRBD1 (6 bases). The length of the CDR3 is 14 residues. The germline V and J ends were trimmed by 9 bases and 4 bases, with 18 bases remaining between them. Germline assignment: CDR1 LNHDA and CDR2 SQIVND (reference sequence). The CDR3, as DNA: TGTGCCAGCCTCCCCCCAACGGACAGCTATGGCTACACCTTC. Residues: CASLPPTDSYGYTF.

The rearrangement joins TRBV29-1 to TRBJ2-7; the D gene is possibly TRBD1 (6 bases). This CDR3 has 14 residues. The germline V gene has CDR1 SQVTM and CDR2 ANQGSEA. Trimming cost V 8 bases and J 1 base, with 18 bases left between them. CDR3 region: CSLAPAGASYEQYF. For the CDR3, the DNA is TGCAGCTTAGCGCCGGCAGGGGCATCCTACGAGCAGTACTTC.